This section outlines one T cell receptor beta chain sequence together with its context. This CDR3 contains 15 residues. CDR1 is MNHEY and CDR2 is SVGAGI in the germline V gene. V trimming: 5 bases; J trimming: 7 bases; junction bases outside the gene matches: 9. The data are from a study of Ad26.COV2.S vaccination and SARS-CoV-2 variants. Treatment specified: roughly 20 received Ad26.COV2.S at low or high dose, single or two shots; about 5 received placebo; per-sample allocation not given. All samples were drawn on day 63, counting from the first vaccine or placebo injection. Clones were sequenced by immunoSEQ multiplex PCR, and TCRdb holds only the in-frame ones, with some missing. The table includes 350,000 to 500,000 clones, 75% to 95% detected once.

The material was peripheral blood, obtained in a trial of Ad26.COV2.S vaccine versus placebo. This chain joins TRBV6-5 and TRBJ2-7; TRBD2 matches 12 bases. The TCR was taken from a person between 18 and 65 years old who received the Ad26.COV2.S COVID-19 vaccine or a placebo. The CDR3: CASSRRGLAGWEQYF. CDR3 DNA: TGTGCCAGCAGTAGGAGAGGACTAGCGGGATGGGAGCAGTACTTC.